A single sample is the source of the 2 T cell receptor beta chains below, sequenced in a study of blood T cells in healthy people across ages. Sample-barcoded 5' priming and a J-beta primer mix drove a second PCR of about 6 to 12 cycles. MiXCR, applied by TCRdb to the 5' RACE reads, yields one record per CDR3 protein. The profile shows 350,000 to 450,000 distinct CDR3 sequences, roughly half of them singletons. Sequencing was done on a sample of blood. Receptors originate from a man aged 55 to 70 in good health.

The V gene is TRBV7-2, the J gene TRBJ2-5, with 14 positions matching TRBD2. With 5 bases clipped from V and 1 base from J, the junction kept 6 bases outside the gene matches. Germline CDR1 SGHTA, CDR2 FQGNSA. The CDR3 covers 17 residues. In DNA form, the CDR3 reads TGTGCCAGCAGCCCCCGGACTAGCGGGAGGCCCCAAGAGACCCAGTACTTC. Its protein is CASSPRTSGRPQETQYF.

This chain connects TRBV20-1 to TRBJ2-7; 10 bases fit TRBD2. Germline-derived CDR1 and CDR2 are DFQATT and SNEGSKA (reference sequence). The CDR3 contains 14 residues. V gave up 1 base and J gave up 4 bases; unmatched junction bases: 4. The CDR3, as DNA: TGCAGTGCTAGAGCCCCTAGCGGGAGATACGAGCAGTACTTC. It codes for CSARAPSGRYEQYF.